A single sample is the source of the 17 T cell receptor beta chains below, sequenced in a study of OX40 agonist ivuxolimab in advanced cancers. Method: immunoSEQ multiplex PCR; TCRdb's copy keeps in-frame clones and lacks some. In the table there are about 55,000 clones, 80% to 85% of which are singletons. The material sequenced was CD4+ or CD8+ T cells sorted from blood, taken in a trial of the OX40 agonist ivuxolimab. Every receptor here comes from an adult with an advanced solid tumor such as melanoma, head and neck, liver or kidney cancer.

V usage is TRBV6-5 and J usage is TRBJ1-6, with D maybe TRBD1 (5 bases). The germline gives CDR1 MNHEY, CDR2 SVGAGI. V lost 2 bases to trimming and J lost 6 bases, with 11 bases between them. The CDR3 is 15 amino acids. CDR3 loop: CASSYEGASNSPLHF. CDR3 sequence (DNA): TGTGCCAGCAGTTACGAAGGGGCTAGTAATTCACCCCTCCACTTT.

The J gene is TRBJ2-2, the V gene TRBV11-3, with D uncertain. The germline V and J ends were trimmed by 3 bases and 3 bases, with 8 bases remaining between them. CDR3 length: 14 amino acids. The V gene's germline CDR1 is SGHNT and CDR2 YENEEA. Here the CDR3 DNA reads TGTGCCAGCAGCTTTCGTCAGTACACCGGGGAGCTGTTTTTT. This codes for CASSFRQYTGELFF.

This chain uses TRBV6-6 with TRBJ2-7; the D gene is possibly TRBD1 (6 bases). With 4 bases removed from V and 2 bases from J, the gap between germline ends came to 12 bases. Germline V gives CDR1 MNHNY, CDR2 SVGAGI (reference sequence). The CDR3 is made up of 14 amino acids. CDR3 coding DNA: TGTGCCAGCAGTTTTAGGCAGGGGACCTACGAGCAGTACTTC. Its translation is CASSFRQGTYEQYF.

The V call is TRBV10-2, the J call TRBJ1-6; no reliable D call. Germline V gene data show CDR1 as WSHSY and CDR2 as SAAADI. V lost 11 bases, J lost 9 bases, and 20 bases lay in between. The CDR3 spans 14 residues. The CDR3 sequence is CAGTERPRGSPLHF. The CDR3 region has the DNA TGCGCCGGCACGGAGCGGCCCCGGGGTTCACCCCTCCACTTT.

This clone was observed a handful of times. The chain uses TRBV7-8 and TRBJ1-1, with D tentatively TRBD1 (5 bases). Trimming removed 1 base at V and 1 base at J, with 13 bases between. Germline CDR1 reads SGHVS; CDR2 reads FQNEAQ. The CDR3 runs to 16 residues. In DNA, the CDR3 is TGTGCCAGCAGCTTAGTGATGGGGCCCGGGAACACTGAAGCTTTCTTT. This codes for CASSLVMGPGNTEAFF.

V and J are TRBV27 and TRBJ2-7, with 7 bases lining up with TRBD1. Germline CDR1 is MNHEY and CDR2 is SMNVEV (reference sequence). Germline trimming cut 2 bases from V and 4 bases from J; bases unmatched to any gene: 14. This CDR3 spans 17 amino acids. CDR3 DNA sequence: TGTGCCAGCAGTTTAGTTGTATTCGGGACAGCGAGTTACGAGCAGTACTTC. Translating it yields CASSLVVFGTASYEQYF.

The chain recombines TRBV18 with TRBJ1-5; 11 nucleotides align to TRBD1. This CDR3 comprises 16 residues. The junction had 7 bases not matched to a gene; V was cut back by 3 bases and J by 6 bases. The germline CDR1 and CDR2 sequences are KGHSH and LQKENI. CDR3 residues: CASSPPGQGGSQPQHF. Here the CDR3 DNA reads TGTGCCAGCTCACCTCCGGGACAGGGGGGTTCTCAGCCCCAGCATTTT.

The chain employs TRBV11-2 and TRBJ2-3; D remains ambiguous. V lost 3 bases to trimming and J lost 2 bases, with 0 bases between them. Germline V gene lookup returns CDR1 SGHAT and CDR2 FQNNGV. The CDR3 is 11 amino acids. The CDR3 nucleotides are TGTGCCAGCAGCTTCACAGATACGCAGTATTTT. Translation gives CASSFTDTQYF.

The chain has TRBV28 and TRBJ1-3, with unresolved D. The CDR3 sequence is 13 residues long. Trimming removed 3 bases at V and 8 bases at J, with 11 bases between. Germline V gives CDR1 MDHEN, CDR2 SYDVKM. CDR3 sequence (DNA): TGTGCCAGCAGTTTCGGTCTTGGGGACACCATATATTTT. It translates to CASSFGLGDTIYF.

This clone was counted a few times. This rearrangement joins TRBV2 to TRBJ2-1, with D perhaps matching TRBD1 or TRBD2 (5 bases each). The CDR3 is 11 amino acids. V was trimmed by 7 bases and J by 13 bases, leaving 14 bases between them. The germline gives CDR1 SNHLY, CDR2 FYNNEI. The CDR3 region is CASNNPGAQFF. DNA of the CDR3: TGTGCCAGCAATAACCCCGGGGCCCAGTTCTTC.

The genes are TRBV19 and TRBJ1-2; D remains ambiguous. V lost 0 bases to trimming and J lost 2 bases, with 10 bases between them. This CDR3 is built from 15 residues. Germline V gene data show CDR1 as LNHDA and CDR2 as SQIVND (reference sequence). The CDR3 bases are TGTGCCAGTAGTATAGAGGCCAGCTACAACTATGGCTACACCTTC. Translation: CASSIEASYNYGYTF.

V gene TRBV6-5 combines with J gene TRBJ1-2; possible D gene TRBD1, 5 bases. Germline values: CDR1 MNHEY, CDR2 SVGAGI. This CDR3 has 14 residues. V was shortened by 6 bases and J by 7 bases, with 18 bases between the two germline ends. The CDR3 bases are TGTGCCAGCAGGGCTCAGGGTAGAGAGCGTGGCTACACCTTC. It yields the protein CASRAQGRERGYTF.

The gene calls are TRBV11-3 and TRBJ2-1; 7 nucleotides agree with TRBD2. The CDR3 runs to 15 residues. Germline CDR1 is SGHNT and CDR2 is YENEEA. The trim removed 0 bases at V and 4 bases at J, leaving 3 bases unmatched. The CDR3, as DNA: TGTGCCAGCAGCTTAGACGGCGGGAGTTACAATGAGCAGTTCTTC. Protein: CASSLDGGSYNEQFF.

This clone came up once. The rearrangement joins TRBV6-6 to TRBJ2-3, with D possibly matching TRBD2 (6 bases). The length of the CDR3 is 15 residues. The germline V gene encodes CDR1 MNHNY and CDR2 SVGAGI (reference sequence). The V end was cut by 5 bases, the J end by 0 bases, with 12 bases between. CDR3 sequence: CASSRLVTSTDTQYF. The CDR3 DNA is TGTGCCAGCAGTAGACTAGTAACTAGCACAGATACGCAGTATTTT.

This sequence joins TRBV28 and TRBJ2-7; TRBD1 agrees at 9 bases. Germline CDR1 is MDHEN and CDR2 is SYDVKM. The CDR3 contains 15 residues. The trim removed 4 bases at V and 6 bases at J, leaving 10 bases unmatched. The CDR3 sequence: CASSYRDRAVGEQYF. CDR3 nucleotides: TGTGCCAGCAGTTACCGGGACAGGGCGGTGGGCGAGCAGTACTTC.

This chain links TRBV6-1 with TRBJ1-1, with D possibly TRBD1 on 6 matching bases. Germline V lookup: CDR1 MNHNS, CDR2 SASEGT. This CDR3 spans 14 amino acids. Deletions cut 5 bases from V and 1 base from J, with 11 bases between. CDR3: CASSWKQGNTEAFF. CDR3 in DNA: TGTGCCAGCAGTTGGAAACAGGGGAACACTGAAGCTTTCTTT.

This clone was detected a few times. This chain uses TRBV25-1 with TRBJ2-7; D gene ambiguous. The CDR3 consists of 12 residues. From germline, CDR1 is MGHDK and CDR2 SYGVNS. Trimming cost V 10 bases and J 0 bases, with 10 bases left between them. The CDR3 protein is CATTGDSYEQYF. The CDR3 nucleotides read TGTGCCACCACCGGAGACTCCTACGAGCAGTACTTC.